This TCR beta chain was sequenced in a study of cytomegalovirus exposure and HLA in healthy donors. In the PCR, 60 Vbeta and 13 Jbeta primers were used. Sequencing was performed with immunoSEQ multiplex PCR; in TCRdb, only in-frame clones are kept and a portion is missing. The sample carries some 120,000 clones, 80% recorded once. CDR1 and CDR2 (germline): SGHDT, YYEEEE. Trimming removed 3 bases from V and 4 bases from J; junction bases left unmatched: 5. The CDR3 length is 15 residues. Sequencing was carried out using PBMCs. The chain has TRBV5-6 and TRBJ2-3, with 10 bases identical to TRBD1. The TCR was taken from a man aged 30 to 39 in good health and CMV-seropositive. The CDR3 loop is CASSSGTGAADTQYF. In DNA form, the CDR3 reads TGTGCCAGCAGCTCCGGGACAGGGGCGGCAGATACGCAGTATTTT.